This T cell receptor beta chain was observed in a study of identical twins (TCRdb year 2016). Notes on the research overall: TCR alpha and beta repertoires from monozygotic twins, unrelated adults of various ages and cord blood were deep-sequenced to test whether fetal clonotypes persist. To rule out contamination, replicate twin experiments were performed at different times with different library preparation protocols.

Only healthy Caucasian donors were included. Three pairs of female monozygotic twins, all aged about 18 to 30 years, were included in the twin cohort. CD4+ and CD8+ T cell populations were isolated with positive isolation kits from Invitrogen. Worth noting for this clonotype: The target of this receptor is not known. The record has no base qualities; no much larger clone is one base away.

Here is what the overall study found, with its caveats: Compared with coincidental sharing between unrelated individuals, out-of-frame TCR alpha sequences shared between twins showed an excess of sequences with low generation probability. Fewer insertions were carried by abundant cord blood beta clonotypes, a similar but weaker trend appeared in young adult naive repertoires, and no such trend appeared in memory repertoires. The excess sharing between twins in beta out-of-frame sequences was weaker because fewer shared sequences reduced the signal-to-noise ratio. Because the same donors could not be followed over many years, the conclusions relied on cross-sectional statistical analysis. Zero-insertion analyses could be partly confounded by invariant T cells such as MAIT and iNKT, although diverse VJ usage argued against such confounding for most clonotypes. Out-of-frame TCR alpha sharing in monozygotic twins was systematically underestimated by recombination models, whereas sharing between unrelated individuals was in agreement with the recombination models.

The protocol used for the library was 5' RACE. The sequencer was an Illumina HiSeq 2000. Template switching added a universal primer binding site, and the final cDNA carried a unique molecular identifier that allowed TCR cDNA molecules to be counted accurately. Specific primers in the conserved constant-segment region were used to synthesize first-strand cDNA for the TCR alpha and beta chains. To control for contamination, every cDNA library carried two barcodes: a SMART-Mk sample barcode plus Illumina barcodes. TruSeq adapter sequences and Illumina sample barcodes were added in two successive PCR steps. TCR alpha and beta cDNA libraries were sequenced on the Illumina HiSeq platform with custom primers. The study's processing was this. MiGEC was used to process raw reads and extract unique molecular identifiers, and MiXCR was used to find CDR3 positions. Recombination models were inferred per individual with the repgenHMM and IGoR tools using an EM algorithm. The analysis of shared clonotypes was done with the tcR package in R, with sharing normalized by the product of cloneset sizes. Out-of-frame nonproductive sequences were analyzed to study raw recombination free of thymic and clonal selection effects. The public reads were reanalyzed by TCRdb: fastp trimming at Q25, MiXCR alignment, in-frame beta chains only. Entries are consolidated by CDR3 protein sequence, retaining the most common genes and DNA. These V and J calls originate from TCRdb's pipeline instead of the authors' own analysis. For this sample the table gives 500,000 to 600,000 distinct CDR3 sequences, of which roughly 21% were detected only once. Clones ranked in the top ten supply about 0.93% of the sample.

These records were also assigned to another study, of T cells expressing NK-cell markers. The second study's paper adds: TCR beta-chain repertoires were profiled in sorted CD3+CD56+NKG2C+, CD3+CD56+NKG2C- and CD3+CD56-NKG2C+ T-cell subsets from several donors. Of the eight sequenced donors, seven were found to be HCMV-seropositive and one was found to be HCMV-seronegative. To restrict sorting to alphabetaTCR-expressing T cells, an anti-gammadeltaTCR antibody was added in several experiments. In roughly 6 donors, the dominant CD3+CD56+NKG2C+ clonotypes were found to rank among the top 10 CD8+ clonotypes and to make up roughly 1.0-7.5% of CD8+ T cells. Those dominant clonotypes were again the most abundant among CD3+CD56-NKG2C+ cells in a handful of donors, at roughly 25-60.1%. It remained unclear whether the expanded NKG2C-expressing T cell clones were specific for HCMV antigens. The eight sequenced donors were randomly selected healthy volunteers, three men and five women. A commercial ELISA kit detecting HCMV-specific IgG in serum was used to determine HCMV serostatus. MIGEC was used to demultiplex reads and group the reads by UMI, and MiTCR was used to assemble and quantify clonotypes. To exclude erroneous sequences, only TCR cDNA sequences supported by at least two reads were retained. The tcR package was used for downstream repertoire analysis, with clonotypes matched between fractions based on CDR3 nucleotide sequence plus V segment. Antigen specificity was annotated against VDJdb with VDJmatch, allowing one amino acid substitution in CDR3.

This TCR came from a woman younger than 30 in good health. Material: CD4+ T cells sorted from blood.

The DNA sequence is TGTGCCTCGACGGGACAGGGGTTTACTGGGGCCAACGTCCTGACTTTC. It codes for CASTGQGFTGANVLTF. Recombination linked TRBV10-3 to TRBJ2-6; TRBD1 lines up with 10 middle nucleotides. The CDR3 has 16 amino acids, counting the end cysteine and phenylalanine. Left in the record is the CDR3 DNA by itself, 48 bases read in frame from the first base. Sequences ENHRY (CDR1) and SYGVKD (CDR2) are obtained from the germline V gene. The germline V end is reduced by 11 bases and the J end by 2 bases; junction bases left unmatched: 9.